In its sample, the clone carrying this TCR beta chain was seen many times. Antigen: not known. The assay was immunoSEQ multiplex PCR, and TCRdb's table has in-frame clones only and misses some. This sample carries just over 20,000 clones, none of them present only once. The sample comes from a study of T cell clonality in common variable immunodeficiency. General study points: Common variable immunodeficiency TCR beta sequences reportedly had fewer deletions and N-nucleotide insertions. Fewer TCRbeta clones were shared among CVID subjects than controls.

Sequencing was performed on peripheral blood mononuclear cells. This sequence originates from a human donor with common variable immunodeficiency.

The sequenced part of the CDR3 DNA is TGTGCCAGCAGTTACCGGGGAAGCTATAATTCACCC. Protein sequence: CASSYRGSYNSP. The entire CDR3 reads CASSYRGSYNSPLHF. J is TRBJ1-6 and V is TRBV6-2 or TRBV6-3; D gene unclear. The CDR3 end lies 3 residues beyond the end of the read and is filled in from the germline J gene. Germline V gene lookup returns CDR1 MNHEY and CDR2 SVGEGT. CDR3 length: 15 residues. Trimming shortened V by 2 bases and J by 3 bases, and 8 bases separated the two germline ends.